The entry below gives a single T cell receptor beta chain sequence along with its context. The antigen is unknown. Noted time point: after neoadjuvant nivolumab, at surgical resection. Stage II-IVA oral cavity squamous cell carcinoma was new and untreated by systemic or radiation therapy. The data were obtained in a study of neoadjuvant anti-PD-1 for oral cavity cancer. On the study more broadly: Patients without progression got a fourth dose around day 43. Study-level findings and limits: TCR analyses covered only a few patients per response group.

The V gene's germline CDR1 is MNHEY and CDR2 SVGAGI. The CDR3 runs 11 residues. V lost 11 bases, J lost 2 bases, and 9 bases lay in between. Clones were read by immunoSEQ multiplex PCR, and TCRdb kept only the in-frame ones, dropping some. The table has 25,000 to 40,000 clones, about 80% seen once. This receptor was taken from a person between 35 and 79 years old with oral cavity squamous cell carcinoma. This sequence joins TRBV6-5 and TRBJ1-1; D call uncertain. Source: PBMCs, taken after nivolumab (anti-PD-1) treatment. CDR3: CAALGNTEAFF. The CDR3 nucleotides are TGTGCCGCATTAGGTAACACTGAAGCTTTCTTT.